The sample holds many counts of the clone carrying this TCR beta chain. Antigen: not known. Individual cDNA molecules carried attached unique molecular identifiers. TCRdb itself ran the 5' RACE reads through MiXCR, one entry per CDR3 protein. Of about 70,000 distinct CDR3 sequences listed, about 14% are singletons. The data were taken from a study of early T cells in non-severe SARS-CoV-2 infection. Study outcomes and limitations: The VDJdb matching leaned toward anti-spike CD8 responses and overlooked private and CD4 specificities.

J gave up 2 bases and V 0 bases, and 12 bases lay outside the gene matches. The CDR3 runs 17 residues. CDR1 is DFQATT, CDR2 SNEGSKA, per germline (reference sequence). The source material was whole blood, sampled at baseline. This receptor was obtained from an adult who was a healthcare worker with PCR-confirmed SARS-CoV-2 infection or an uninfected control (not recorded which). The V call is TRBV20-1, the J call TRBJ2-7, with 8 bases lining up with TRBD2. CDR3 bases: TGCAGTGCTAGAGATTCCCCGGGACTAGAAAACACCTACGAGCAGTACTTC. Translation gives CSARDSPGLENTYEQYF.